Listed here is a single T cell receptor (beta chain). Its antigen is as yet unknown. The beta constant-region primer was an equimolar mix of two oligonucleotides covering TRBC1 and TRBC2. Nested alpha and beta constant-region primers with the SP2 primer drove four PCR rounds on ligated cDNA. TCRdb used MiXCR to reprocess the UMI-ligation and nested PCR reads, holding one entry per CDR3 protein. Of approximately 140,000 distinct CDR3 sequences listed, about 18% are singletons. The data originate from a study of naive and memory T cell subsets. CD8 T cells were positively selected from what remained after CD4 positive selection. Four subsets defined by CD45RA and CD27 were sorted after CD3, CD4, CD8 and live/dead staining. Germline-derived CDR1 and CDR2 are SNHLY and FYNNEI. This CDR3 contains 17 residues. Trimming shortened V by 8 bases and J by 4 bases, and 24 bases separated the two germline ends. The study's findings and limits: Gini index rose across naive, CM, EM and EMRA in CD4 and CD8.

This TCR came from a human donor in good health. The sequencing sample was made of naive CD4+ T cells from blood. This chain connects TRBV2 to TRBJ2-1, with D perhaps TRBD1 or TRBD2 (6 bases each). CDR3 loop: CASGTPWDGSAYNEQFF. The DNA of the CDR3 is TGTGCCAGCGGGACACCCTGGGACGGGAGTGCTTACAATGAGCAGTTCTTC.